These 31 T cell receptor beta chains share one sample of origin, sequenced in a study of shared clonotypes between healthy human individuals. The data were produced by immunoSEQ multiplex PCR, yet TCRdb's version contains in-frame clones alone and is incomplete. The sample comprises roughly 2.2 million clones, over 85% of which are singletons, and 0.35% to 0.5% rests with the top ten. The material sequenced was naive CD4+ T cells from PBMCs. The subset: CD45RA+ positively selected. The receptors shown here come from a young man in good health. Some clones in this sample may be carry-over from other donors' samples.

The chain has TRBV12-5 and TRBJ2-2, with TRBD1 identical over 7 bases. From germline, CDR1 is LGHNT and CDR2 FRNRAP. The CDR3 extends over 17 amino acids. Trimming took 1 base from V and 0 from J; bases not matched to a gene: 5. CDR3 DNA: TGTGCTAGTGGTTTGGGATATGGGACAGCGAACACCGGGGAGCTGTTTTTT. Its protein product is CASGLGYGTANTGELFF.

Notes on this clone: The sample carries other DNA sequences with the same CDR3. V gene TRBV27 combines with J gene TRBJ1-1; D unclear. The germline V gene encodes CDR1 MNHEY and CDR2 SMNVEV (reference sequence). This CDR3 is built from 13 residues. V lost 3 bases and J 4 bases, leaving 9 bases between the germline ends. Written as DNA, the CDR3 is TGTGCCAGCAGTTTTCTCCGAGGCACTGAAGCTTTCTTT. Translation: CASSFLRGTEAFF.

This clone showed up just once. This chain joins TRBV27 and TRBJ1-1; TRBD1 agrees at 8 bases. J was trimmed by 3 bases and V by 5 bases; bases with no gene match: 14. The germline CDR1 and CDR2 sequences are MNHEY and SMNVEV (reference sequence). This CDR3 is built from 17 residues. This CDR3 is CASSPYRTGSRDTEAFF. Written as DNA, the CDR3 is TGTGCCAGCAGTCCTTATCGGACAGGGAGTAGGGACACTGAAGCTTTCTTT.

V gene TRBV2 combines with J gene TRBJ2-1; TRBD2 matches at 9 bases. CDR3 length: 18 amino acids. Trimming cost V 7 bases and J 3 bases; bases outside gene matches: 16. The germline gives CDR1 SNHLY, CDR2 FYNNEI. This CDR3 reads CASTYASGIPLNYNEQFF. The DNA of the CDR3 is TGTGCCAGCACCTACGCTAGCGGGATACCCCTTAACTACAATGAGCAGTTCTTC.

The chain is built from TRBV20-1 and TRBJ2-5; D remains unclear. Germline loops: CDR1 DFQATT, CDR2 SNEGSKA (reference sequence). The CDR3 covers 10 residues. Trimming left V 2 bases short and J 5 bases short, with 3 bases between. DNA for the CDR3: TGCAGTGCTAGAATGGAGACCCAGTACTTC. Its protein is CSARMETQYF.

The rearrangement joins TRBV6-1 to TRBJ1-5, with TRBD1 as a possible D gene (5 bases). Deletions cut 5 bases from V and 15 bases from J, with 20 bases between. From germline, CDR1 is MNHNS and CDR2 SASEGT. The CDR3 is made up of 13 amino acids. The CDR3: CASSPDRDPSRHF. The DNA for the CDR3 is TGTGCCAGCAGTCCGGACCGGGACCCAAGCCGGCATTTT.

In the case of this clone: Other nucleotide sequences in the sample specify the same CDR3. The CDR3 here is CASSASGSYNEQFF. CDR3 coding DNA: TGCGCCAGCAGCGCAAGCGGGAGCTACAATGAGCAGTTCTTC. J is TRBJ2-1 and V is TRBV5-1; 8 bases are a match to TRBD2. V lost 4 bases, J lost 3 bases, and 3 bases stayed unmatched. The germline CDR1 and CDR2 sequences are SGHRS and YFSETQ. The CDR3 spans 14 residues.

The chain carries TRBV7-3 and TRBJ2-2; 9 bases are a match to TRBD2. The V gene's germline CDR1 is SGHTA and CDR2 FQGTGA. This CDR3 region has 17 residues. J lost 4 bases, V lost 1 base, and 7 bases had no gene match. The CDR3 DNA follows: TGTGCCAGCAGCTTAAGGGGTAGCGGGAGCGTCACCGGGGAGCTGTTTTTT. It translates to CASSLRGSGSVTGELFF.

This chain connects TRBV27 to TRBJ2-1; TRBD1 agrees at 7 bases. The CDR3 extends over 15 amino acids. The V and J ends lost 5 bases and 6 bases, in that order; junction bases with no gene match: 10. Germline V gene data show CDR1 as MNHEY and CDR2 as SMNVEV (reference sequence). The CDR3 coding sequence is TGTGCCAGCAGTCCCTCAGGGGGTTTCAGCAATGAGCAGTTCTTC. Translated: CASSPSGGFSNEQFF.

The chain couples TRBV27 to TRBJ2-2, with D possibly TRBD2 on 6 matching bases. The V end was cut by 5 bases, the J end by 7 bases, with 23 bases between. CDR1 is MNHEY, CDR2 SMNVEV, per germline (reference sequence). CDR3 length: 17 amino acids. For the CDR3, the DNA is TGTGCCAGCAGTCCCCTGACTGTAGCGGTAATGGGCGGGGAGCTGTTTTTT. Its protein is CASSPLTVAVMGGELFF.

The chain carries TRBV7-2 and TRBJ2-7; perhaps TRBD2 as D (5 bases). The ends were cut back, 5 bases at V and 1 base at J, with 15 bases in the middle. CDR3 length: 15 amino acids. The germline V gene encodes CDR1 SGHTA and CDR2 FQGNSA. The CDR3 DNA follows: TGTGCCAGCAGCCCCCGCCGGGAAGGGTCCTACGAGCAGTACTTC. It codes for CASSPRREGSYEQYF.

This chain connects TRBV20-1 to TRBJ1-1; D possibly corresponds to TRBD1 (6 bases). Germline lookup yields CDR1 DFQATT and CDR2 SNEGSKA (reference sequence). V was cut by 7 bases and J by 1 base, with 7 bases left in between. The CDR3 consists of 11 residues. The CDR3 DNA sequence: TGCAGTGGGGGACAGAACACTGAAGCTTTCTTT. Encoded protein: CSGGQNTEAFF.

The chain combines TRBV5-1 with TRBJ1-1; no definite D call. The length of the CDR3 is 15 residues. Trimming cost V 4 bases and J 0 bases, with 13 bases left between them. CDR1 is SGHRS and CDR2 is YFSETQ in the germline V gene. The CDR3 DNA follows: TGCGCCAGCAGCCCGGTGGGTTTCATGAACACTGAAGCTTTCTTT. Translation: CASSPVGFMNTEAFF.

This chain links TRBV7-2 with TRBJ2-7; 13 bases map to TRBD2. The CDR3 has 16 residues. In germline, CDR1 is SGHTA, CDR2 FQGNSA. J gave up 7 bases and V 6 bases, and 12 bases lay outside the gene matches. The CDR3 protein is CASSLAIGLAGEEQYF. CDR3 DNA: TGTGCCAGCAGTCTCGCGATAGGACTAGCGGGAGAGGAGCAGTACTTC.

V gene TRBV5-1 combines with J gene TRBJ2-3; 7 positions match TRBD2. Germline CDR1 SGHRS, CDR2 YFSETQ. The CDR3 loop spans 16 amino acids. The V segment lost 5 bases and the J segment 2 bases; nucleotides outside the gene matches: 11. The CDR3 spells CASSLSLAANTDTQYF. The DNA of the CDR3 is TGCGCCAGCAGTTTGTCCCTAGCGGCCAACACAGATACGCAGTATTTT.

V and J are TRBV19 and TRBJ1-1, with D possibly matching TRBD1 (6 bases). V gave up 3 bases and J gave up 5 bases, with 16 bases separating them. The CDR3 is 15 amino acids. Germline loops: CDR1 LNHDA, CDR2 SQIVND (reference sequence). Here the CDR3 reads CASSIGGGARTEAFF. The CDR3, as DNA: TGTGCCAGTAGTATTGGGGGGGGCGCAAGAACTGAAGCTTTCTTT.

This sequence joins TRBV11-3 and TRBJ2-2; TRBD2 matches at 10 bases. CDR1 is SGHNT and CDR2 is YENEEA in the germline V gene. The CDR3 sequence is 15 residues long. Trimming removed 3 bases from V and 8 bases from J; junction bases left unmatched: 6. The CDR3 nucleotides are TGTGCCAGCAGCTTGGGACTAGCGCCTAGGGGGGAGCTGTTTTTT. Amino acids: CASSLGLAPRGELFF.

The genes are TRBV18 and TRBJ2-7, with D hard to call. The CDR3 runs to 13 residues. Germline CDR1 KGHSH, CDR2 LQKENI. V lost 3 bases to trimming and J lost 7 bases, with 13 bases between them. This CDR3 reads CASSPSETWEQYF. The CDR3 DNA is TGTGCCAGCTCACCCTCAGAAACCTGGGAGCAGTACTTC.

This CDR3 reads CASSQDRQKNYGYTF. The CDR3 DNA reads TGCGCCAGCAGCCAAGACAGACAGAAAAACTATGGCTACACCTTC. V gene TRBV4-1 combines with J gene TRBJ1-2; perhaps TRBD1 as D (5 bases). With 0 bases removed from V and 2 bases from J, the gap between germline ends came to 10 bases. From germline, CDR1 is MGHRA and CDR2 YSYEKL. The CDR3 spans 15 residues.

The table lists this clone with a count of one. The chain couples TRBV28 to TRBJ1-2; TRBD1 matches 7 bases. Germline assignment: CDR1 MDHEN and CDR2 SYDVKM. Trimming took 2 bases from V and 7 from J; bases not matched to a gene: 4. The CDR3 length is 13 residues. CDR3 bases: TGTGCCAGCAGTTTACTCGCAGGGGGTGGCTACACCTTC. Residues: CASSLLAGGGYTF.

V is TRBV7-2 and J is TRBJ2-7; the match to TRBD2 covers 8 bases. The germline CDR1 and CDR2 sequences are SGHTA and FQGNSA. The CDR3 length is 15 residues. V shed 4 bases and J 2 bases; nucleotides not matched to a gene: 7. The DNA of the CDR3 is TGTGCCAGCAGCTCCCAACTAGCGGCTGCCTACGAGCAGTACTTC. The encoded protein is CASSSQLAAAYEQYF.

The chain has TRBV6-1 and TRBJ1-2; weak D call: TRBD1 (6 bases). Germline CDR1 and CDR2: MNHNS and SASEGT. This CDR3 region has 14 residues. V shed 2 bases and J shed 5 bases, with 12 bases lying between them. The CDR3: CASSELQGYYGYTF. The DNA for the CDR3 is TGTGCCAGCAGTGAACTACAGGGATATTATGGCTACACCTTC.

The chain recombines TRBV6-5 with TRBJ2-3; D not certain. CDR1 MNHEY and CDR2 SVGAGI come from the germline V gene. With 2 bases removed from V and 10 bases from J, the gap between germline ends came to 13 bases. This CDR3 contains 13 residues. The CDR3 nucleotides read TGTGCCAGCAGTTACGAACCCCGCGTCGCGCAGTATTTT. Its protein is CASSYEPRVAQYF.

This chain uses TRBV28 with TRBJ2-7, with D perhaps assigned TRBD1 or TRBD2 (5 bases each). The germline V gene encodes CDR1 MDHEN and CDR2 SYDVKM. The CDR3 has 16 amino acids. V was clipped by 6 bases and J by 1 base, with 19 bases between them. CDR3 nucleotide sequence: TGTGCCAGCAGCTCGATGAGGGGAGTCGGATCCTACGAGCAGTACTTC. It yields the protein CASSSMRGVGSYEQYF.

The chain carries TRBV11-3 and TRBJ1-3; D may be TRBD1 (5 bases). Germline-derived CDR1 and CDR2 are SGHNT and YENEEA. V lost 3 bases and J 2 bases, leaving 14 bases between the germline ends. The CDR3 is made up of 16 amino acids. Written as DNA, the CDR3 is TGTGCCAGCAGCTTGGGGGGAGGCGGCACTGGAAACACCATATATTTT. This translates into CASSLGGGGTGNTIYF.

This clone has a handful of counts. The chain joins TRBV5-1 to TRBJ1-1, with D unclear. Per germline, CDR1 SGHRS and CDR2 YFSETQ. The CDR3 has 14 amino acids. The V and J ends lost 3 bases and 4 bases respectively, with 13 bases between them. In DNA, the CDR3 is TGCGCCAGCAGCTCCTCCGGGGAAGTCACTGAAGCTTTCTTT. It encodes CASSSSGEVTEAFF.

V is TRBV7-9 and J is TRBJ1-2, with 11 bases matching TRBD1. The V segment lost 3 bases and the J segment 8 bases; nucleotides outside the gene matches: 8. From germline, CDR1 is SEHNR and CDR2 FQNEAQ (reference sequence). CDR3 length: 15 residues. The CDR3 coding sequence is TGTGCCAGCAGCTTGGGTGGACAGGGGGCACACGGCTACACCTTC. It codes for CASSLGGQGAHGYTF.

V is TRBV23-1 and J is TRBJ2-5, with D perhaps matching TRBD2 (5 bases). TRBV23-1 is reported as an ORF; its role is uncertain. Trimming left V 9 bases short and J 1 base short, with 12 bases between. CDR3 length: 13 residues. CDR3 residues: CASGRALQETQYF. The CDR3 nucleotides read TGCGCCAGTGGGAGAGCGCTCCAAGAGACCCAGTACTTC.

The chain carries TRBV19 and TRBJ2-5; TRBD1 might be the D (6 bases). The CDR3 length is 12 residues. The germline V and J ends were trimmed by 1 base and 10 bases, with 10 bases remaining between them. Germline lookup yields CDR1 LNHDA and CDR2 SQIVND (reference sequence). CDR3 bases: TGTGCCAGTAGTATAGGAGGGGGTAGCCAGTACTTC. The encoded protein is CASSIGGGSQYF.

The chain has TRBV27 and TRBJ1-4; D uncertain. The CDR3 runs to 16 residues. Germline CDR1 MNHEY, CDR2 SMNVEV (reference sequence). V lost 4 bases to trimming and J lost 4 bases, with 16 bases between them. The CDR3 spells CASSSITESYNEKLFF. DNA of the CDR3: TGTGCCAGCAGTTCCATCACCGAGAGTTATAATGAAAAACTGTTTTTT.

With respect to this clone: This sample also contains other DNA sequences that code for the same CDR3. The CDR3 region is CASSPAGAGYGYTF. The DNA for the CDR3 is TGTGCCAGCTCACCAGCGGGGGCCGGCTATGGCTACACCTTC. The V call is TRBV18, the J call TRBJ1-2, with D perhaps matching TRBD1 (6 bases). This CDR3 contains 14 residues. Germline CDR1 reads KGHSH; CDR2 reads LQKENI. V gave up 2 bases and J gave up 4 bases, with 11 bases separating them.